A single sample is the source of the 5 T cell receptor beta chains below, sequenced in a study of T cell responses to AZD1222 COVID-19 vaccine. The data were produced by immunoSEQ multiplex PCR, yet TCRdb's version contains in-frame clones alone and is incomplete. Here the sample spans about 83,000 clones, 85% to 95% being singletons. This specimen consisted of peripheral blood, obtained 28 days after the second AZD1222 dose. These receptors all stem from an adult who received the AZD1222 COVID-19 vaccine.

The chain links TRBV6-2 or TRBV6-3 to TRBJ2-7, with 8 positions matching TRBD1. Germline V gene data show CDR1 as MNHEY and CDR2 as SVGEGT. The CDR3 has 14 amino acids. V dropped 2 bases and J dropped 2; count of bases not matched to a gene: 2. DNA of the CDR3: TGTGCCAGCAGTTACCGGGACAGGACCTACGAGCAGTACTTC. As protein: CASSYRDRTYEQYF.

The chain has TRBV28 and TRBJ2-7, with a possible D match to TRBD2 (5 bases). The germline gives CDR1 MDHEN, CDR2 SYDVKM. The CDR3 is 15 residues long. V lost 6 bases to trimming and J lost 8 bases, with 23 bases between them. Here the CDR3 reads CASSPPGKDLSKQYF. DNA for the CDR3: TGTGCCAGCAGCCCCCCGGGAAAGGACCTTTCTAAGCAGTACTTC.

The chain recombines TRBV3-1 (or the pseudogene TRBV3-2) with TRBJ2-7, with 7 bases matching TRBD1. This CDR3 spans 13 amino acids. V shed 4 bases and J 1 base; nucleotides not matched to a gene: 1. CDR1 LGHDT and CDR2 YNNKEL come from the germline V gene (reference sequence). DNA for the CDR3: TGTGCCAGCAGCCCGGGACAGTCCTACGAGCAGTACTTC. Its protein is CASSPGQSYEQYF.

The chain combines TRBV19 with TRBJ2-3; D is tentatively TRBD1 or TRBD2 (5 bases each). V lost 5 bases, J lost 1 base, and 13 bases lay in between. The CDR3 is 15 amino acids. The germline V gene encodes CDR1 LNHDA and CDR2 SQIVND (reference sequence). CDR3: CASSAPGPRTDTQYF. The CDR3 DNA reads as TGTGCCAGTAGTGCTCCGGGACCTCGCACAGATACGCAGTATTTT.

The chain carries TRBV5-1 and TRBJ2-7; D possibly corresponds to TRBD2 (6 bases). Germline V gene sequence: CDR1 SGHRS, CDR2 YFSETQ. The CDR3 consists of 14 residues. The V gene lost 4 bases and the J gene lost 3 bases, with 14 bases spanning the gap. The CDR3 DNA follows: TGCGCCAGCAGCCCCCTGGCGGGGCACTACGAGCAGTACTTC. Amino acids: CASSPLAGHYEQYF. Full variable domain (remainder filled in from reference TRBV5-1 and TRBJ2-7): KAGVTQTPRYLIKTRGQQVTLSCSPISGHRSVSWYQQTPGQGLQFLFEYFSETQRNKGNFPGRFSGRQFSNSRSEMNVSTLELGDSALYLCASSPLAGHYEQYFGPGTRLTVT.